This record looks at one TCR beta chain sequence and its context. Its antigen remains unidentified. This sample was included in a study of CXCR3-negative and CXCR3-positive naive CD8 T cells. UMI labels and 5' RACE were used to prepare the TRB cDNA libraries. TCRdb re-called the 5' RACE reads and shows each CDR3 protein once, DNA omitted. The listing records roughly 65,000 distinct CDR3 sequences. The germline CDR1 and CDR2 sequences are SQVTM and ANQGSEA. The CDR3 covers 13 residues. Naive CD8+ T cells carried a CD45RO-CCR7+CD27+CD95- phenotype. Study-wide points: TRBV-TRBJ usage was similar across naive CXCR3 subsets but distinct in memory cells. Naive CXCR3-positive cells had TRB CDR3s more hydrophobic than those of CXCR3-negative naive cells.

This sequence joins TRBV29-1 and TRBJ1-4; TCRdb's assignment of TRBD1 cannot be checked, as there is no DNA. The sample was naive CXCR3+ CD8+ T cells from blood. Specified subset: CD45RO-CCR7+CD27+CD95- naive CD8+ T cells expressing CXCR3 (TNR3+). This clonotype originated in a human donor in good health. Some clones in this sample may be carry-over from other donors' samples. CDR3 sequence reads: CSGTGGRQEKLFF.